Following are 9 T cell receptor beta chains from one sample sequenced in a study of long-term antiretroviral therapy in people with HIV. Running of the v3.0 immunoSEQ assay took place at survey level. The repertoire was sequenced with immunoSEQ multiplex PCR; TCRdb's copy has only in-frame clones and lacks some. The sample lists more than 15,000 clones; 91% were seen once. The sample was unsorted PBMCs, taken 0.3 years after starting antiretroviral therapy. The source is a man aged 60-69 years with HIV.

This clone was recorded only once. V is TRBV7-3 and J is TRBJ2-5, with D perhaps matching TRBD2 (6 bases). Between the trimmed V and J ends, which lost 6 bases and 1 base, there was a span of 18 bases. This CDR3 region has 16 residues. Germline CDR1 and CDR2: SGHTA and FQGTGA. CDR3 DNA: TGTGCCAGCAGGCCCCTGTGGCTAGCGACCCAAGAGACCCAGTACTTC. Translating it yields CASRPLWLATQETQYF.

The J gene is TRBJ1-6, the V gene TRBV6-5; a possible D gene is TRBD1 (6 bases). The length of the CDR3 is 15 residues. Germline V gives CDR1 MNHEY, CDR2 SVGAGI. Trimming removed 0 bases at V and 8 bases at J, with 11 bases between. CDR3: CASSYSQSGDSPLHF. As DNA, the CDR3 is TGTGCCAGCAGTTACTCGCAGTCAGGGGATTCACCCCTCCACTTT.

The chain combines TRBV19 with TRBJ2-5, with a possible D match to TRBD1 (6 bases). Germline CDR1 is LNHDA and CDR2 is SQIVND (reference sequence). Trimming removed 1 base at V and 0 bases at J, with 12 bases between. The CDR3 runs 16 residues. The CDR3 bases are TGTGCCAGTAGTATAGGTGACAGGACGTACCAAGAGACCCAGTACTTC. Translating it yields CASSIGDRTYQETQYF.

The chain is built from TRBV6-5 and TRBJ2-3, with 11 bases matching TRBD1. The CDR3 runs to 16 residues. V was clipped by 3 bases and J by 9 bases; unmatched bases: 11. CDR1 is MNHEY and CDR2 is SVGAGI in the germline V gene. This chain's CDR3 is CASSYRPGQGVETQYF. CDR3 in DNA: TGTGCCAGCAGTTATCGACCGGGACAGGGGGTTGAGACGCAGTATTTT.

This chain connects TRBV5-4 to TRBJ2-1; D unresolved. V was clipped by 2 bases and J by 0 bases, with 12 bases between them. The CDR3 extends over 16 amino acids. Per the germline V gene, CDR1 is SGHNT and CDR2 is YYREEE (reference sequence). The CDR3 DNA is TGTGCCAGCAGCTTTAGCCTTCCCAGCTCCTACAATGAGCAGTTCTTC. Amino acids: CASSFSLPSSYNEQFF.

The chain couples TRBV5-1 to TRBJ2-5; D possibly matches TRBD1 or TRBD2 (5 bases each). The germline CDR1 and CDR2 sequences are SGHRS and YFSETQ. The CDR3 has 15 amino acids. V was clipped by 2 bases and J by 2 bases, with 13 bases between them. The CDR3 DNA follows: TGCGCCAGCAGCTTAGGAACGGGACCACAAGAGACCCAGTACTTC. Protein: CASSLGTGPQETQYF.

The V call is TRBV20-1, the J call TRBJ2-5; D is unresolved. Trimming cost V 0 bases and J 4 bases, with 0 bases left between them. CDR3 size: 10 residues. Per germline, CDR1 DFQATT and CDR2 SNEGSKA (reference sequence). The DNA for the CDR3 is TGCAGTGCTAGAGAAGAGACCCAGTACTTC. It translates to CSAREETQYF.

This rearrangement joins TRBV29-1 to TRBJ2-4, with 7 bases lining up with TRBD1. This CDR3 has 13 residues. Trimming cost V 6 bases and J 3 bases; bases outside gene matches: 5. Germline V CDR1 and CDR2: SQVTM, ANQGSEA. CDR3: CSVQGVVKNIQYF. CDR3 DNA sequence: TGCAGCGTCCAGGGGGTGGTCAAAAACATTCAGTACTTC.

The chain joins TRBV5-1 to TRBJ2-6; 7 bases agree with TRBD1. The CDR3 is made up of 17 amino acids. J lost 2 bases, V lost 2 bases, and 7 bases had no gene match. CDR1 is SGHRS, CDR2 YFSETQ, per germline. The CDR3 nucleotides are TGCGCCAGCAGCTTCGTTCCACAGGGGACTGGGGCCAACGTCCTGACTTTC. Translated: CASSFVPQGTGANVLTF.